This is a list of T cell receptor beta chains from one sample in a study of shared clonotypes between healthy human individuals. Using immunoSEQ multiplex PCR, the repertoire was profiled, and TCRdb retains in-frame clones only, with some absent. The table records about 2 million clones, 85% to 95% of them present only once. The source material was naive CD8+ T cells sorted from blood. These receptors were taken from a man between 18 and 29 years old in good health. Each CDR3 is given without its conserved first and last residue. A D gene is named only where the DNA matches it firmly. The size of a clone is reported for some rows only, either as once, few or many, or as a class for expanded clones.

>NA|TRBJ2-1|TRBV27|13|TRBD2
ASSSQRDSYNEQF
>once|TRBJ2-2|TRBV5-6|13|TRBD1
ASTWDRVNTGELF
>NA|TRBJ2-3|TRBV7-9|13|NA
ASGEVGVTSDTQY
>NA|TRBJ2-1|TRBV2|12|TRBD2
ASEGLAGAVEQF
>NA|TRBJ2-5|TRBV5-1|11|TRBD2
ASSGDYEETQY
>NA|TRBJ2-7|TRBV10-2|13|TRBD2
ASSERTSPTYEQY
>NA|TRBJ1-4|TRBV6-1|13|NA
ASSETVATNEKLF
>NA|TRBJ1-1|TRBV27|13|TRBD1
ASSPLGEGATEAF
>NA|TRBJ1-3|TRBV4-3|13|NA
ASSGGFSSGNTIY
>NA|TRBJ2-7|TRBV27|16|NA
ASSFSVGDKGFSDEQY
>NA|TRBJ2-7|TRBV28|13|TRBD2
ASSPPRTSSYEQY
>NA|TRBJ2-1|TRBV4-1|14|TRBD2
ASSLGGGGPLDEQF
>NA|TRBJ2-5|TRBV6-5|13|NA
ASSYLGLFQETQY
>NA|TRBJ2-7|TRBV9|11|NA
ASSVQEGYEQY
>NA|TRBJ2-3|TRBV11-2|13|NA
ASSLTRSGTDTQY
>NA|TRBJ1-1|TRBV29-1|10|NA
SVMGFETEAF
>NA|TRBJ2-7|TRBV11-2|13|NA
ASSSSNRVIYEQY
>NA|TRBJ1-4|TRBV2|13|NA
ASSVSRATNEKLF
>NA|TRBJ2-1|TRBV9|13|NA
ASSPVSGVYNEQF
>once|TRBJ1-1|TRBV29-1|10|NA
SVEQGSTEAF